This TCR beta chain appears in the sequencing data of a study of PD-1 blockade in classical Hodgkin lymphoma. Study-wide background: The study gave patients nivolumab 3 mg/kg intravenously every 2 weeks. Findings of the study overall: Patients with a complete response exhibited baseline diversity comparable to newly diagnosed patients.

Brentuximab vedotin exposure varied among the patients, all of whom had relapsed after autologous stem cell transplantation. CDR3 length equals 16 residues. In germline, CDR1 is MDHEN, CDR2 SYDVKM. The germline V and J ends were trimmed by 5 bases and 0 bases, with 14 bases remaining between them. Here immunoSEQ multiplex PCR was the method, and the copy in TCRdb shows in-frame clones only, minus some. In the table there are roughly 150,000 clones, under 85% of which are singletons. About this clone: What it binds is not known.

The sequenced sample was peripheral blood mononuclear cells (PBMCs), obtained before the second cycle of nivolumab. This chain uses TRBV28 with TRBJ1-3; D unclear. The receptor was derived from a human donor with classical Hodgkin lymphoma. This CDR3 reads CASSPQARDSGNTIYF. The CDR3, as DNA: TGTGCCAGCAGTCCCCAGGCCCGGGACTCTGGAAACACCATATATTTT.